The 31 T cell receptor beta chains below all came from one sample that was sequenced in a study of a mutant IDH1 vaccine in newly diagnosed glioma. Data came from immunoSEQ multiplex PCR; TCRdb stores just in-frame clones and leaves some out. Here the sample spans tens of thousands of clones, roughly nine tenths being singletons. For these TCRs, the target antigens are not known. The time point denotes: week 47, end of study. The investigators gave 300 ug of mutant IDH1 20-mer peptide in each vaccine dose, together with topical imiquimod. The material sequenced was PBMCs, taken from a glioma patient whose treatment included an IDH1 peptide vaccine. Every receptor here comes from a woman in her forties or fifties with glioma.

The chain links TRBV4-1 to TRBJ2-5; TRBD1 aligns across 11 bases. This CDR3 spans 16 amino acids. J gave up 4 bases and V 5 bases, and 9 bases lay outside the gene matches. Germline CDR1 MGHRA, CDR2 YSYEKL. The CDR3 nucleotides read TGCGCCAGCAGCTCCGCCGGGACAGGGGGTCGAGAGACCCAGTACTTC. This codes for CASSSAGTGGRETQYF.

The rearrangement links TRBV27 to TRBJ2-7, with a possible D match to TRBD1 (6 bases). The V end was cut by 5 bases, the J end by 1 base, with 18 bases between. The CDR3 runs 16 residues. Germline CDR1 and CDR2: MNHEY and SMNVEV (reference sequence). The CDR3 coding sequence is TGTGCCAGCAGTCCCAAAACAGGGTTAAAGTCCTACGAGCAGTACTTC. Encoded protein: CASSPKTGLKSYEQYF.

The chain joins TRBV13 to TRBJ1-6; TRBD1 aligns across 7 bases. There are 16 residues in the CDR3. Germline V gene lookup returns CDR1 PRHDT and CDR2 FYEKMQ (reference sequence). The J segment lost 0 bases and the V segment lost 6 bases, leaving 5 bases of the junction unmatched. As DNA, the CDR3 is TGTGCCAGCAGACTGGACAGGAGCTCCTATAATTCACCCCTCCACTTT. Its protein is CASRLDRSSYNSPLHF.

The chain joins TRBV10-3 to TRBJ1-1; 7 bases map to TRBD1. The CDR3 is 14 residues long. The V and J ends lost 2 bases and 3 bases, in that order; junction bases with no gene match: 3. Germline V gene sequence: CDR1 ENHRY, CDR2 SYGVKD. The CDR3 here is CAISETQGDTEAFF. The CDR3 DNA follows: TGTGCCATCAGTGAGACCCAGGGGGACACTGAAGCTTTCTTT.

This clone appeared a single time. This chain joins TRBV6-5 and TRBJ1-5; D possibly corresponds to TRBD1 (6 bases). The germline CDR1 and CDR2 sequences are MNHEY and SVGAGI. The CDR3 is 14 amino acids. V lost 7 bases to trimming and J lost 0 bases, with 10 bases between them. CDR3 in DNA: TGTGCCAGCAAAAGGGGGAATAGCAATCAGCCCCAGCATTTT. Translating gives CASKRGNSNQPQHF.

This clone was seen only once. The chain uses TRBV6-5 and TRBJ1-1; no reliable D call. CDR1 and CDR2 (germline): MNHEY, SVGAGI. The V end lost 4 bases, the J end lost 1 base, and 7 bases lay between the germline ends. This CDR3 has 13 amino acids. CDR3 sequence reads: CASSLQWNTEAFF. The CDR3 DNA is TGTGCCAGCAGTTTGCAATGGAACACTGAAGCTTTCTTT.

The J gene is TRBJ1-5, the V gene TRBV27; D is uncertain. The CDR3 spans 15 residues. With 8 bases removed from V and 9 bases from J, the gap between germline ends came to 23 bases. Germline assignment: CDR1 MNHEY and CDR2 SMNVEV (reference sequence). The CDR3 spells CASDPRGATDRPQHF. The CDR3 DNA reads as TGTGCCAGCGATCCCCGGGGAGCCACCGATCGGCCCCAGCATTTT.

The rearrangement links TRBV19 to TRBJ2-7, with 10 bases that match TRBD2. Trimming cost V 7 bases and J 4 bases; bases outside gene matches: 10. The germline gives CDR1 LNHDA, CDR2 SQIVND (reference sequence). There are 15 residues in the CDR3. CDR3 DNA: TGTGCCAGTAAGTCCCGGACTAGCGGAACATACGAGCAGTACTTC. This encodes CASKSRTSGTYEQYF.

DNA of the CDR3: TGTGCCAGCAGCGGGAACACAGGGGATTGGTATGGCTACACCTTC. It specifies CASSGNTGDWYGYTF. J is TRBJ1-2 and V is TRBV7-9; 7 nucleotides align to TRBD1. This CDR3 comprises 15 residues. The trim removed 5 bases at V and 5 bases at J, leaving 11 bases unmatched. The germline V gene encodes CDR1 SEHNR and CDR2 FQNEAQ (reference sequence).

The genes are TRBV6-1 and TRBJ2-1; 11 bases agree with TRBD1. Trimming at V came to 6 bases and at J to 6 bases, leaving 7 bases not matched to a gene. This CDR3 has 15 residues. Germline CDR1 MNHNS, CDR2 SASEGT. As DNA, the CDR3 is TGTGCCAGCAGAACCGGGACAGGGGGTTTCAATGAGCAGTTCTTC. Translated, it gives CASRTGTGGFNEQFF.

J is TRBJ2-7 and V is TRBV6-1; no definite D call. Trimming shortened V by 1 base and J by 6 bases, and 13 bases separated the two germline ends. The germline CDR1 and CDR2 sequences are MNHNS and SASEGT. There are 14 residues in the CDR3. DNA of the CDR3: TGTGCCAGCAGTGAAGTTGGGCTAGTCTGCGAGCAGTACTTC. This gives the protein CASSEVGLVCEQYF.

Comments on this clone: One junction end disagrees with the germline gene, perhaps due to a read error. The chain couples TRBV5-1 to TRBJ2-1, with D possibly matching TRBD2 (5 bases). Germline CDR1 and CDR2: SGHRS and YFSETQ. The length of the CDR3 is 14 residues. The CDR3 sequence: CASSLESDYTEQFF. The CDR3 region has the DNA TGCGCCAGCAGCTTGGAGAGCGACTACACTGAGCAGTTCTTC.

Notes on this clone: This CDR3 is also generated by other DNA sequences in the sample. The chain is built from TRBV30 and TRBJ1-6, with D unclear. Germline V gives CDR1 GTSNPN, CDR2 SVGIG (reference sequence). V was pared by 3 bases and J by 10 bases, with 13 bases between. The CDR3 is 13 residues long. The CDR3 DNA sequence: TGTGCCTGGAGGCGATCAGGACTGTCACCCCTCCACTTT. This codes for CAWRRSGLSPLHF. The full variable domain, rest sourced from reference TRBV30 and TRBJ1-6, is SQTIHQWPATLVQPVGSPLSLECTVEGTSNPNLYWYRQAAGRGLQLLFYSVGIGQISSEVPQNLSASRPQDRQFILSSKKLLLSDSGFYLCAWRRSGLSPLHFGNGTRLTVT.

This clone has a handful of counts. The V gene is TRBV10-1, the J gene TRBJ2-1, with 7 bases matching TRBD2. CDR3 length equals 11 residues. V gave up 7 bases and J gave up 10 bases; unmatched junction bases: 4. Germline V lookup: CDR1 WNHNN, CDR2 SYGVQD (reference sequence). CDR3 in DNA: TGCGCCAGCAACTCGGGAGGCGAGCAGTTCTTC. Its protein is CASNSGGEQFF.

This clone is a singleton in its sample. The chain carries TRBV7-9 and TRBJ2-1, with 9 bases that match TRBD1. J lost 4 bases, V lost 4 bases, and 8 bases had no gene match. The germline gives CDR1 SEHNR, CDR2 FQNEAQ (reference sequence). This CDR3 is built from 16 residues. This CDR3 is CASSSGQGHSYNEQFF. The CDR3 region has the DNA TGTGCCAGCAGCTCCGGACAGGGGCACTCTTACAATGAGCAGTTCTTC. The complete variable domain, with remaining parts taken from reference TRBV7-9 and TRBJ2-1, reads DTGVSQNPRHKITKRGQNVTFRCDPISEHNRLYWYRQTLGQGPEFLTYFQNEAQLEKSRLLSDRFSAERPKGSFSTLEIQRTEQGDSAMYLCASSSGQGHSYNEQFFGPGTRLTVL.

This clone was picked up one time. The chain combines TRBV14 with TRBJ2-1, with 7 nucleotides matching TRBD2. V lost 6 bases and J lost 10; bases outside the gene matches: 9. Germline V lookup: CDR1 SGHDN, CDR2 FVKESK. The CDR3 is 13 amino acids. The CDR3 reads CASSQGGMGEQFF. The DNA of the CDR3 is TGTGCCAGCAGTCAGGGAGGGATGGGGGAGCAGTTCTTC.

This clone counts as medium-sized. This rearrangement joins TRBV5-5 to TRBJ1-5; weak D call: TRBD1 (5 bases). The CDR3 is 17 residues long. Per the germline V gene, CDR1 is SGHKS and CDR2 is YYEKEE (reference sequence). V was cut by 4 bases and J by 2 bases, with 19 bases left in between. CDR3 sequence: CASSPGSLDLGNQPQHF. The DNA of the CDR3 is TGTGCCAGCAGCCCAGGGTCGCTAGATCTGGGCAATCAGCCCCAGCATTTT.

The chain has TRBV5-1 and TRBJ2-7; the D gene is possibly TRBD1 (6 bases). This CDR3 is built from 10 residues. CDR1 SGHRS and CDR2 YFSETQ come from the germline V gene. Trimming left V 4 bases short and J 11 bases short, with 10 bases between. The CDR3 loop reads CASSRDIKYF. CDR3 in DNA: TGCGCCAGCAGCAGGGACATTAAGTACTTC.

The V and J genes are TRBV9 and TRBJ2-1; a possible D gene is TRBD2 (5 bases). The CDR3 spans 17 residues. Per the germline V gene, CDR1 is SGDLS and CDR2 is YYNGEE. The ends were cut back, 4 bases at V and 4 bases at J, with 21 bases in the middle. The CDR3 is CASSSASRARQYNEQFF. CDR3 DNA sequence: TGTGCCAGCAGCTCCGCATCGCGGGCGCGACAATACAATGAGCAGTTCTTC.

The chain uses TRBV5-1 and TRBJ2-3, with unresolved D. Trimming shortened V by 0 bases and J by 4 bases, and 12 bases separated the two germline ends. Germline V gene sequence: CDR1 SGHRS, CDR2 YFSETQ. The CDR3 runs to 15 residues. CDR3 nucleotides: TGCGCCAGCAGCTTGGCAGCTTCCCCCCCAGATACGCAGTATTTT. Protein sequence: CASSLAASPPDTQYF.

This clone was detected only once. The rearrangement links TRBV7-8 to TRBJ2-5; D possibly corresponds to TRBD2 (5 bases). Germline CDR1 and CDR2: SGHVS and FQNEAQ. Trimming cost V 4 bases and J 7 bases, with 13 bases left between them. The CDR3 has 13 residues. CDR3 loop: CASSSGLDRTQYF. The CDR3 nucleotides read TGTGCCAGCAGCTCAGGACTGGATAGGACCCAGTACTTC. Based on the CDR3 plus reference TRBV7-8 and TRBJ2-5, the full variable domain is GAGVSQSPRYKVAKRGQDVALRCDPISGHVSLFWYQQALGQGPEFLTYFQNEAQLDKSGLPSDRFFAERPEGSVSTLKIQRTQQEDSAVYLCASSSGLDRTQYFGPGTRLLVL.

This sequence joins TRBV7-6 and TRBJ2-2; perhaps TRBD2 as D (5 bases). The CDR3 is 16 amino acids. V shed 5 bases and J shed 3 bases, with 16 bases lying between them. Germline lookup yields CDR1 SGHVS and CDR2 FNYEAQ. As DNA, the CDR3 is TGTGCCAGCAGCAGTGGCGGGCCCTCGGACACCGGGGAGCTGTTTTTT. Translating it yields CASSSGGPSDTGELFF.

J is TRBJ2-1 and V is TRBV12-1; TRBD2, the table's D call, was not compared with the DNA. TRBV12-1 corresponds to a pseudogene. The CDR3 runs to 13 residues. The CDR3 spells CASSPSSYNEQFF. CDR3 sequence (DNA): TGTGCCAGCAGCCCTAGCTCCTACAATGAGCAGTTCTTC.

V usage is TRBV28 and J usage is TRBJ2-7; 9 bases agree with TRBD1. The CDR3 runs 15 residues. V lost 4 bases to trimming and J lost 5 bases; unmatched junction nucleotides: 9. Germline V gene sequence: CDR1 MDHEN, CDR2 SYDVKM. The CDR3 is CASSSPGQGGHEQYF. CDR3 sequence (DNA): TGTGCCAGCAGTTCACCGGGACAGGGAGGCCACGAGCAGTACTTC.

This clone was picked up one time. The CDR3 coding sequence is TGTGCCAGCTCATCGGACAGGAACACTGAAGCTTTCTTT. Amino acid sequence: CASSSDRNTEAFF. The chain joins TRBV18 to TRBJ1-1; TRBD1 is a possible D gene (6 bases). V dropped 5 bases and J dropped 1 base, with 8 bases sitting between them. The CDR3 has 13 amino acids. The germline V gene encodes CDR1 KGHSH and CDR2 LQKENI.

The chain uses TRBV10-3 and TRBJ1-5, with D possibly matching TRBD1 (5 bases). Germline CDR1 ENHRY, CDR2 SYGVKD. This CDR3 is 14 amino acids long. Trimming removed 5 bases at V and 7 bases at J, with 15 bases between. This chain's CDR3 is CAISPGPGQQPQHF. The CDR3, as DNA: TGTGCCATCAGTCCGGGGCCTGGTCAGCAGCCCCAGCATTTT.

The chain links TRBV15 to TRBJ2-2; D is undetermined. Germline V gene lookup returns CDR1 LNHNV and CDR2 YYDKDF (reference sequence). The CDR3 extends over 12 amino acids. V was trimmed by 5 bases and J by 4 bases, leaving 5 bases between them. The CDR3 coding sequence is TGTGCCACCAGCCTATCCACCGGGGAGCTGTTTTTT. This codes for CATSLSTGELFF.

The chain employs TRBV27 and TRBJ1-1; D unresolved. The CDR3 loop spans 13 amino acids. Trimming left V 2 bases short and J 2 bases short, with 6 bases between. Germline V gives CDR1 MNHEY, CDR2 SMNVEV (reference sequence). DNA for the CDR3: TGTGCCAGCAGTTTAAAGCCTAACACTGAAGCTTTCTTT. Protein: CASSLKPNTEAFF.

The chain employs TRBV6-5 and TRBJ2-7; 8 bases are a match to TRBD1. The length of the CDR3 is 15 residues. The trim removed 2 bases at V and 4 bases at J, leaving 7 bases unmatched. CDR1 and CDR2 from the germline V gene are MNHEY and SVGAGI. CDR3 in DNA: TGTGCCAGCAGTTACCCTGGACAGGGACGGTACGAGCAGTACTTC. Its protein product is CASSYPGQGRYEQYF.

The V call is TRBV9, the J call TRBJ2-1; 7 nucleotides line up with TRBD2. Losses at the gene ends were 4 bases for V and 0 bases for J; bases not matched to a gene: 13. Germline CDR1 SGDLS, CDR2 YYNGEE. CDR3 length: 18 residues. CDR3 coding DNA: TGTGCCAGCAGCCACACGTCGACCGGCGGGAGCTCCTACAATGAGCAGTTCTTC. Amino acid sequence: CASSHTSTGGSSYNEQFF.

The chain employs TRBV11-2 and TRBJ2-5; TRBD2 is a possible D gene (5 bases). The CDR3 length is 17 residues. V was cut by 5 bases and J by 0 bases, with 19 bases left in between. Per the germline V gene, CDR1 is SGHAT and CDR2 is FQNNGV. Here the CDR3 DNA reads TGTGCCAGCAGCATAGGACGGAGCCGGGGATACCAAGAGACCCAGTACTTC. Translated: CASSIGRSRGYQETQYF.